This T cell receptor beta chain was obtained from a study of blood T cells in healthy people across ages. V dropped 1 base and J dropped 4; count of bases not matched to a gene: 18. This CDR3 contains 19 residues. Germline CDR1 reads DFQATT; CDR2 reads SNEGSKA (reference sequence). Concerning this clonotype: Its specificity is unknown.

No fewer than 6 micrograms of total RNA were isolated from every sample. A sample-barcoded 5' primer and a J-beta primer mix were used in a second PCR of roughly 6 to 11 cycles. TCRdb re-called the 5' RACE reads with MiXCR, one entry per CDR3 protein. Seen here are over 1,500,000 distinct CDR3 sequences, around half observed once, and the top ten hold less than 2.5%. General study findings and limits: The long-lived group displayed more naive CD4+ cells, plus higher diversity, than the aged donors did.

The V gene is TRBV20-1, the J gene TRBJ2-3, with 9 bases that match TRBD2. The clonotype originates from a woman in her thirties or forties in good health. Material for sequencing was blood. CDR3 nucleotides: TGCAGTGCTAGAGTGAGCGGGCGGGGGGGAAGGTTGTCAGCAGATACGCAGTATTTT. Encoded protein: CSARVSGRGGRLSADTQYF.